This T cell receptor (beta chain) is from a study of lymphopenia after photon versus proton radiotherapy. Regarding the study as a whole: Oligoclonal CD8+ Temra expansion after nadir drove photon patients' diversity drop. Relative stability marked proton patients; photon patients lost diversity and naive cells.

Profiled with immunoSEQ multiplex PCR; TCRdb holds only in-frame clones, not every one. This table holds under 30,000 clones, 87% found once. On this clone itself: What it binds is not known.

This CDR3 is built from 15 residues. Germline V gene sequence: CDR1 SGDLS, CDR2 YYNGEE. V trimming: 4 bases; J trimming: 5 bases; junction bases outside the gene matches: 5. V is TRBV9 and J is TRBJ2-2, with 10 bases fitting TRBD2. The input for sequencing was peripheral blood, taken from a patient treated with proton-based radiotherapy. The clonotype comes from a woman aged 55 to 70 with cholangiocarcinoma. Some clones in this sample may be carry-over from other donors' samples. The CDR3 DNA sequence: TGTGCCAGCAGCTTGACTAGCGGGCTAACCGGGGAGCTGTTTTTT. As protein: CASSLTSGLTGELFF. The whole variable domain, remainder taken from reference TRBV9 and TRBJ2-2, is DSGVTQTPKHLITATGQRVTLRCSPRSGDLSVYWYQQSLDQGLQFLIQYYNGEERAKGNILERFSAQQFPDLHSELNLSSLELGDSALYFCASSLTSGLTGELFFGEGSRLTVL.